A single T cell receptor (beta chain) is shown here with its context. The entry originates in a study of OX40 agonist ivuxolimab in advanced cancers. Assay: immunoSEQ multiplex PCR; the TCRdb copy retains only in-frame clones and omits some. The sample contains about 66,000 clones, 85% to 90% of which appear only once. Germline lookup yields CDR1 MNHEY and CDR2 SVGAGI. This CDR3 comprises 13 residues. The V end lost 7 bases, the J end lost 0 bases, and 4 bases lay between the germline ends. The input for sequencing was CD4+ or CD8+ T cells sorted from blood, taken in a trial of the OX40 agonist ivuxolimab. The rearrangement links TRBV6-5 to TRBJ2-6; no clear D. The receptor's source is an adult with an advanced solid tumor such as melanoma, head and neck, liver or kidney cancer. The CDR3 nucleotides are TGTGCCAGCACCAACTCTGGGGCCAACGTCCTGACTTTC. Amino acids: CASTNSGANVLTF.